These T cell receptor beta chains were read from a single sample in a study of OX40 agonist ivuxolimab in advanced cancers. Sequenced by immunoSEQ multiplex PCR; TCRdb stores in-frame clones only, minus some. The data contain around 100,000 clones, around 90% of them singletons. The sequencing here drew on CD4+ or CD8+ T cells sorted from blood, taken in a trial of the OX40 agonist ivuxolimab. These receptors originate from an adult with an advanced solid tumor such as melanoma, head and neck, liver or kidney cancer. Each CDR3 is given with its conserved first and last residue. A D gene is named only where the DNA matches it firmly. The size of a clone is reported for some rows only, either as once, few or many, or as a class for expanded clones.

V: TRBV11-2
J: TRBJ1-1
D: TRBD1
length: 13
size: once
DNA: TGTGCCAGCAGCTTCGACAGGGAAACTGAAGCTTTCTTT
CDR3: CASSFDRETEAFF

V: TRBV5-1
J: TRBJ1-6
D: TRBD1
length: 14
size: -
DNA: TGCGCCAGCAGCCTAGGGACAGCCGAATTATCCCTCCACTTT
CDR3: CASSLGTAELSLHF

V: TRBV11-2
J: TRBJ1-1
D: -
length: 15
size: -
DNA: TGTGCCAGCAGCGGCCCGGGGCTGACGGGCACTGAAGCTTTCTTT
CDR3: CASSGPGLTGTEAFF

V: TRBV19
J: TRBJ1-3
D: -
length: 15
size: -
DNA: TGTGCCAGTAGTCCCACGTTAATCTCTGGAAACACCATATATTTT
CDR3: CASSPTLISGNTIYF

V: TRBV6-6
J: TRBJ1-1
D: -
length: 13
size: -
DNA: TGTGCCAGCAGACAGACAAGAAACACTGAAGCTTTCTTT
CDR3: CASRQTRNTEAFF

V: TRBV5-1
J: TRBJ2-2
D: TRBD2
length: 16
size: -
DNA: TGCGCCAGCAGCTTTCTAGCGGGAACGAACACCGGGGAGCTGTTTTTT
CDR3: CASSFLAGTNTGELFF

V: TRBV30
J: TRBJ2-1
D: TRBD2
length: 13
size: -
DNA: TGTGCCTGGATGGTAGCGGGTGGCAATGAGCAGTTCTTC
CDR3: CAWMVAGGNEQFF

V: TRBV29-1
J: TRBJ2-7
D: -
length: 13
size: once
DNA: TGCAGCGTTGTTCGCGGAACCAACTACGAGCAGTACTTC
CDR3: CSVVRGTNYEQYF

V: TRBV2
J: TRBJ2-7
D: TRBD1
length: 14
size: -
DNA: TGTGCCAGCAGTGTTGGCAGGGGGTCCTACGAGCAGTACTTC
CDR3: CASSVGRGSYEQYF

V: TRBV5-1
J: TRBJ2-1
D: TRBD1
length: 16
size: -
DNA: TGCGCCAGCAGCTTGGCCTTGACAGGGGGCTACAATGAGCAGTTCTTC
CDR3: CASSLALTGGYNEQFF

V: TRBV28
J: TRBJ2-4
D: -
length: 15
size: -
DNA: TGTGCCAGCAGTTTAGGGCAACTAGCCAAAAACATTCAGTACTTC
CDR3: CASSLGQLAKNIQYF

V: TRBV7-2
J: TRBJ1-5
D: TRBD1
length: 13
size: once
DNA: TGTGCCAGCAGCAAAGACAGGGATCAGCCCCAGCATTTT
CDR3: CASSKDRDQPQHF

V: TRBV28
J: TRBJ2-1
D: TRBD2
length: 16
size: -
DNA: TGTGCCAGCAGTTCGCTAGCGGGAGGGCCGGGGAATGAGCAGTTCTTC
CDR3: CASSSLAGGPGNEQFF

V: TRBV7-9
J: TRBJ2-1
D: TRBD1
length: 16
size: -
DNA: TGTGCCAGCAGCTCTCCGGGACAGGGGAGTAGAAATGAGCAGTTCTTC
CDR3: CASSSPGQGSRNEQFF

V: TRBV27
J: TRBJ2-7
D: -
length: 14
size: -
DNA: TGTGCCAGCAGTCCCAGGGGATTCCCCTACGAGCAGTACTTC
CDR3: CASSPRGFPYEQYF

V: TRBV19
J: TRBJ2-7
D: -
length: 16
size: -
DNA: TGTGCCAGTAGTATGCAAGGGGGGCCCAGCTCCTACGAGCAGTACTTC
CDR3: CASSMQGGPSSYEQYF

V: TRBV25-1
J: TRBJ2-2
D: TRBD2
length: 16
size: -
DNA: TGTGCCAGCAGTGATAAGAGCGGGAGAAGTACCGGGGAGCTGTTTTTT
CDR3: CASSDKSGRSTGELFF

V: TRBV9
J: TRBJ2-1
D: -
length: 15
size: -
DNA: TGTGCCAGCAGCCCTAAGGGGGATTTCTACAATGAGCAGTTCTTC
CDR3: CASSPKGDFYNEQFF

V: TRBV7-9
J: TRBJ2-3
D: -
length: 16
size: -
DNA: TGTGCCAGCACCAATCCCGGACAGACTAGCACAGATACGCAGTATTTT
CDR3: CASTNPGQTSTDTQYF

V: TRBV4-2
J: TRBJ2-7
D: TRBD2
length: 16
size: -
DNA: TGTGCCAGCAGCCCTGGTTTAGCAGCGGGAGAAGAAGAGCAGTACTTC
CDR3: CASSPGLAAGEEEQYF

V: TRBV7-2
J: TRBJ2-2
D: -
length: 16
size: once
DNA: TGTGCCAGCAGCTTAGTGACGGGAAGGCACACCGGGGAGCTGTTTTTT
CDR3: CASSLVTGRHTGELFF

V: TRBV5-1
J: TRBJ1-2
D: -
length: 14
size: once
DNA: TGCGCCAGCAGCTTGGAATCAGTTAACTATGGCTACACCTTC
CDR3: CASSLESVNYGYTF

V: TRBV19
J: TRBJ2-3
D: -
length: 12
size: -
DNA: TGTGCCAGTAGTACGGCTCGGGATACGCAGTATTTT
CDR3: CASSTARDTQYF

V: TRBV2
J: TRBJ1-2
D: -
length: 14
size: -
DNA: TGTGCCAGCAGTGAAGCCGGTGGGGGGCGCGGCTACACCTTC
CDR3: CASSEAGGGRGYTF

V: TRBV11-3
J: TRBJ1-1
D: TRBD1
length: 15
size: once
DNA: TGTGCCAGCAGCCCCGGACAGGGGAGGGGCACTGAAGCTTTCTTT
CDR3: CASSPGQGRGTEAFF

V: TRBV28
J: TRBJ2-1
D: -
length: 17
size: -
DNA: TGTGCCAGCAGTCGCCCGGGGGCCCGACGTGTAAACAATGAGCAGTTCTTC
CDR3: CASSRPGARRVNNEQFF

V: TRBV5-1
J: TRBJ2-5
D: -
length: 14
size: few
DNA: TGCGCCAGCAGCTTGGCCAAAGGTAGGGAGACCCAGTACTTC
CDR3: CASSLAKGRETQYF

V: TRBV4-1
J: TRBJ1-1
D: -
length: 16
size: -
DNA: TGCGCCAGCAGCTCCGGGACGCGTGCGATGAACACTGAAGCTTTCTTT
CDR3: CASSSGTRAMNTEAFF

V: TRBV25-1
J: TRBJ2-7
D: -
length: 15
size: -
DNA: TGTGCCAGCAGTGAATCTGGGACGCTGGTCTACGAGCAGTACTTC
CDR3: CASSESGTLVYEQYF

V: TRBV15
J: TRBJ2-4
D: TRBD2
length: 15
size: -
DNA: TGTGCCACCAGCAGGCGGGAGACGGCCAAAAACATTCAGTACTTC
CDR3: CATSRRETAKNIQYF

V: TRBV15
J: TRBJ2-3
D: -
length: 14
size: -
DNA: TGTGCCACCAGCAGAGGTACAGACACAGATACGCAGTATTTT
CDR3: CATSRGTDTDTQYF

V: TRBV19
J: TRBJ2-1
D: -
length: 16
size: -
DNA: TGTGCCAACTCAGCTTCGAGGGGGAGTATCTACAATGAGCAGTTCTTC
CDR3: CANSASRGSIYNEQFF

V: TRBV5-8
J: TRBJ2-6
D: -
length: 13
size: -
DNA: TGTGCCAGCAGCTATTCTGGGGCCAACGTCCTGACTTTC
CDR3: CASSYSGANVLTF

V: TRBV18
J: TRBJ1-3
D: -
length: 15
size: -
DNA: TGTGCCAGCTCACTAACAGGATACTCTGGAAACACCATATATTTT
CDR3: CASSLTGYSGNTIYF

V: TRBV4-3
J: TRBJ2-1
D: TRBD2
length: 15
size: -
DNA: TGCGCCAGCAGCCCCGGACTAGGGGAGGGTGGTGAGCAGTTCTTC
CDR3: CASSPGLGEGGEQFF

V: TRBV7-6
J: TRBJ2-3
D: TRBD2
length: 16
size: -
DNA: TGTGCCAGCAGCTCCGGTAGCGGGAGCTTTACAGATACGCAGTATTTT
CDR3: CASSSGSGSFTDTQYF

V: TRBV7-9
J: TRBJ2-7
D: -
length: 14
size: -
DNA: TGTGCCAGCAGCTTGGGTCTCTCCTCCTACGAGCAGTACTTC
CDR3: CASSLGLSSYEQYF

V: TRBV7-8
J: TRBJ1-2
D: -
length: 12
size: -
DNA: TGTGCCAGCAGCCTCGACCCCTATGGCTACACCTTC
CDR3: CASSLDPYGYTF

V: TRBV7-2
J: TRBJ2-3
D: TRBD1
length: 14
size: -
DNA: TGTGCCAGCAGCAAACGGACAGGTACAGATACGCAGTATTTT
CDR3: CASSKRTGTDTQYF

V: TRBV5-1
J: TRBJ2-2
D: TRBD1
length: 15
size: -
DNA: TGCGCCAGCAGCTTGGAGGGGGCTTGGGCCGGGGAGCTGTTTTTT
CDR3: CASSLEGAWAGELFF

V: TRBV6-1
J: TRBJ2-2
D: -
length: 15
size: -
DNA: TGTGCCAGCAGTCCATCGTGGGGGAACACCGGGGAGCTGTTTTTT
CDR3: CASSPSWGNTGELFF

V: TRBV28
J: TRBJ2-7
D: TRBD1
length: 12
size: once
DNA: TGTGCTGCGGACAGGGGGACCCACGAGCAGTACTTC
CDR3: CAADRGTHEQYF

V: TRBV6-1
J: TRBJ2-1
D: TRBD1
length: 15
size: -
DNA: TGTGCCAGCGGGGGGGGACAGGGCTCCTACAATGAGCAGTTCTTC
CDR3: CASGGGQGSYNEQFF

V: TRBV28
J: TRBJ2-5
D: TRBD2
length: 14
size: -
DNA: TGTGCCAGCAGTTTTGGGGGGGGACAAGAGACCCAGTACTTC
CDR3: CASSFGGGQETQYF

V: TRBV6-5
J: TRBJ2-7
D: TRBD2
length: 15
size: -
DNA: TGTGCCAGCAGTATCTCTAGCGGGAGGCCCTTCGAGCAGTACTTC
CDR3: CASSISSGRPFEQYF

V: TRBV6-5
J: TRBJ1-2
D: -
length: 13
size: -
DNA: TGTGCCAGCAGATTTCAGGAGGACTATGGCTACACCTTC
CDR3: CASRFQEDYGYTF

V: TRBV5-1
J: TRBJ2-2
D: -
length: 14
size: -
DNA: TGCGCCAGCAGCTTGCTAGCGAACACCGGGGAGCTGTTTTTT
CDR3: CASSLLANTGELFF

V: TRBV5-6
J: TRBJ1-1
D: -
length: 13
size: -
DNA: TGTGCCAGCAGCTACAGGGAGAACACTGAAGCTTTCTTT
CDR3: CASSYRENTEAFF

V: TRBV13
J: TRBJ2-7
D: -
length: 12
size: -
DNA: TGTGCCAGTGGGTTGCAAGGGGGCGAGCAGTACTTC
CDR3: CASGLQGGEQYF

V: TRBV7-2
J: TRBJ1-5
D: -
length: 15
size: few
DNA: TGTGCCAGCAGCCCGCAAGGGGGTAGCAATCAGCCCCAGCATTTT
CDR3: CASSPQGGSNQPQHF

V: TRBV7-9
J: TRBJ2-7
D: TRBD2
length: 16
size: -
DNA: TGTGCCAGCAGCTTAGTAATTGCGCGGGAGGTCTACGAGCAGTACTTC
CDR3: CASSLVIAREVYEQYF

V: TRBV9
J: TRBJ1-1
D: -
length: 14
size: -
DNA: TGTGCCAGCAGCGTAGGGGGGGCTGTTACTGAAGCTTTCTTT
CDR3: CASSVGGAVTEAFF

V: TRBV7-9
J: TRBJ2-7
D: TRBD2
length: 13
size: -
DNA: TGTGCCAGCAGCTTGCTAGCGGCCTACGAGCAGTACTTC
CDR3: CASSLLAAYEQYF

V: TRBV5-1
J: TRBJ2-3
D: -
length: 14
size: -
DNA: TGCGCCAGCAGCTTGGCCGTGGGTGGAGATACGCAGTATTTT
CDR3: CASSLAVGGDTQYF

V: TRBV6-7
J: TRBJ2-3
D: -
length: 15
size: -
DNA: TGTGCCAGCAACCTCCTGAGGGGAGCCACAGATACGCAGTATTTT
CDR3: CASNLLRGATDTQYF